The 21 T cell receptor beta chains below come from one sample, sequenced in a study of cytotoxic CD8 clonotypes in ibrutinib-treated CLL. Sequencing was performed with immunoSEQ multiplex PCR; in TCRdb, only in-frame clones are kept and a portion is missing. The sample carries 130,000 to 150,000 clones, around 93% recorded once. The sequenced sample was PBMCs, obtained after 12 months of ibrutinib treatment. The receptors originated from a human donor with chronic lymphocytic leukemia.

This clone was detected once. J is TRBJ2-2 and V is TRBV11-3, with D possibly being TRBD2 (7 bases). CDR3 length: 15 amino acids. Germline lookup yields CDR1 SGHNT and CDR2 YENEEA. The V end was cut by 2 bases, the J end by 7 bases, with 14 bases between. This chain's CDR3 is CASSLSGGIGGELFF. CDR3 nucleotides: TGTGCCAGCAGCTTATCGGGGGGCATTGGCGGGGAGCTGTTTTTT.

The gene calls are TRBV7-2 and TRBJ2-1, with unresolved D. V was pared by 2 bases and J by 3 bases, with 11 bases between. Looked up from germline, CDR1 is SGHTA and CDR2 is FQGNSA. The CDR3 is 15 residues long. CDR3 sequence (DNA): TGTGCCAGCAGCTTAACTTGGGCCGTCTACAATGAGCAGTTCTTC. It yields the protein CASSLTWAVYNEQFF.

The CDR3 loop is CASSFLFSYGYTF. CDR3 DNA: TGTGCCAGCAGCTTCTTATTCAGTTATGGCTACACCTTC. The chain links TRBV11-1 to TRBJ1-2; D is unresolved. Germline V gene lookup returns CDR1 SGHAT and CDR2 FQDESV (reference sequence). The CDR3 consists of 13 residues. The V end lost 3 bases, the J end lost 5 bases, and 10 bases lay between the germline ends.

This chain uses TRBV29-1 with TRBJ2-1, with TRBD2 matching over 8 bases. CDR1 and CDR2 (germline): SQVTM, ANQGSEA. The CDR3 has 16 amino acids. CDR3 amino acids: CSGQSGSGSSYNEQFF. The CDR3 coding sequence is TGCAGTGGACAGTCCGGGAGCGGGAGCTCCTACAATGAGCAGTTCTTC.

The CDR3 nucleotides are TGTGCCAGCATTCCGGTGTCCGAAGGAACTGAAGCTTTCTTT. This codes for CASIPVSEGTEAFF. The chain has TRBV6-6 and TRBJ1-1, with D unclear. Trimming stripped 7 bases from V and 5 bases from J, with 17 bases between. CDR1 and CDR2 (germline): MNHNY, SVGAGI (reference sequence). The CDR3 extends over 14 amino acids.

This chain joins TRBV19 and TRBJ1-1; the D gene is possibly TRBD1 (5 bases). CDR1 and CDR2 (germline): LNHDA, SQIVND (reference sequence). V was clipped by 5 bases and J by 10 bases, with 11 bases between them. The CDR3 runs to 11 residues. CDR3 coding DNA: TGTGCCAGTAGTTCCCGGCAGGGAGCTTTCTTT. The encoded protein is CASSSRQGAFF.

The chain has TRBV6-1 and TRBJ2-2; TRBD2 matches 8 bases. V was pared by 3 bases and J by 0 bases, with 9 bases of the junction left unmatched. The CDR3 spans 18 residues. Germline V CDR1 and CDR2: MNHNS, SASEGT. DNA of the CDR3: TGTGCCAGCAGTGATGGGGGTAGCGGGGCCTCGAACACCGGGGAGCTGTTTTTT. The encoded protein is CASSDGGSGASNTGELFF.

This clone was seen only once. The J gene is TRBJ1-4, the V gene TRBV2; no firm D call. Germline CDR1 reads SNHLY; CDR2 reads FYNNEI. Trimming took 4 bases from V and 8 from J, leaving 11 bases between them. This CDR3 is built from 13 residues. CDR3: CASSVGSLEKLFF. DNA for the CDR3: TGTGCCAGCAGTGTGGGAAGTTTAGAAAAACTGTTTTTT.

This clone was picked up one time. The rearrangement links TRBV28 to TRBJ1-2, with D hard to call. V shed 2 bases and J shed 7 bases, with 11 bases lying between them. Germline-derived CDR1 and CDR2 are MDHEN and SYDVKM. CDR3 length: 13 amino acids. CDR3 region: CASSLEARGGYTF. Here the CDR3 DNA reads TGTGCCAGCAGTTTAGAGGCTCGGGGTGGCTACACCTTC.

Written as DNA, the CDR3 is TGTGCCAGCAGTTCTGGAGGGGACGAGACCCAGTACTTC. It encodes CASSSGGDETQYF. The chain is built from TRBV28 and TRBJ2-5; D possibly corresponds to TRBD2 (6 bases). The CDR3 contains 13 residues. Germline loops: CDR1 MDHEN, CDR2 SYDVKM. V gave up 4 bases and J gave up 5 bases, with 11 bases separating them.

The chain carries TRBV28 and TRBJ2-7; TRBD1 agrees at 7 bases. Germline loops: CDR1 MDHEN, CDR2 SYDVKM. This CDR3 is 13 amino acids long. The J segment lost 1 base and the V segment lost 8 bases, leaving 5 bases of the junction unmatched. The CDR3 spells CASGTVLSYEQYF. Written as DNA, the CDR3 is TGTGCCAGCGGGACAGTCCTATCCTACGAGCAGTACTTC.

This clone was detected only once. The V and J genes are TRBV19 and TRBJ2-3, with D unresolved. CDR1 LNHDA and CDR2 SQIVND come from the germline V gene (reference sequence). The CDR3 sequence is 13 residues long. Between the trimmed V and J ends, which lost 3 bases and 6 bases, there was a span of 10 bases. CDR3 loop: CASSILSYDTQYF. Here the CDR3 DNA reads TGTGCCAGTAGTATTCTTTCTTATGATACGCAGTATTTT.

The chain carries TRBV19 and TRBJ1-1; 9 bases fit TRBD1. This CDR3 has 14 amino acids. Germline assignment: CDR1 LNHDA and CDR2 SQIVND (reference sequence). V was pared by 5 bases and J by 4 bases, with 5 bases of the junction left unmatched. In nucleotides, the CDR3 is TGTGCCAGTAGTCCTACAGGGGGCCCCACTGAAGCTTTCTTT. Translation gives CASSPTGGPTEAFF. The whole variable domain, remainder taken from reference TRBV19 and TRBJ1-1, is DGGITQSPKYLFRKEGQNVTLSCEQNLNHDAMYWYRQDPGQGLRLIYYSQIVNDFQKGDIAEGYSVSREKKESFPLTVTSAQKNPTAFYLCASSPTGGPTEAFFGQGTRLTVV.

The chain links TRBV7-9 to TRBJ2-1; no clear D gene. The germline V and J ends were trimmed by 2 bases and 1 base, with 9 bases remaining between them. Looked up from germline, CDR1 is SEHNR and CDR2 is FQNEAQ (reference sequence). The CDR3 sequence is 15 residues long. This chain's CDR3 is CASSLILPSYNEQFF. CDR3 in DNA: TGTGCCAGCAGCTTAATCCTACCGTCCTACAATGAGCAGTTCTTC.

V usage is TRBV7-9 and J usage is TRBJ2-1, with D perhaps TRBD1 (5 bases). V was shortened by 5 bases and J by 10 bases, with 12 bases between the two germline ends. The CDR3 runs to 12 residues. Germline-derived CDR1 and CDR2 are SEHNR and FQNEAQ (reference sequence). CDR3 residues: CASSTTEREQFF. As DNA, the CDR3 is TGTGCCAGCAGCACGACAGAAAGGGAGCAGTTCTTC.

The table lists this clone with a count of one. The rearrangement links TRBV20-1 to TRBJ2-7; no firm D call. V lost 1 base to trimming and J lost 5 bases, with 6 bases between them. This CDR3 is 11 amino acids long. In germline, CDR1 is DFQATT, CDR2 SNEGSKA (reference sequence). The CDR3 region is CSARGGHEQYF. The CDR3 DNA reads as TGCAGTGCTAGAGGCGGCCACGAGCAGTACTTC.

This chain joins TRBV10-3 and TRBJ1-1; the D gene is possibly TRBD1 (5 bases). V lost 0 bases and J 6 bases, leaving 14 bases between the germline ends. CDR1 ENHRY and CDR2 SYGVKD come from the germline V gene. The CDR3 contains 15 residues. The CDR3 DNA sequence: TGTGCCATCAGTGAGTCAATAGGGGACGGCGCTGAAGCTTTCTTT. Translated, it gives CAISESIGDGAEAFF.

CDR3 sequence reads: CASSYSGKETQYF. CDR3 bases: TGTGCCAGCAGTTATAGCGGGAAAGAGACCCAGTACTTC. V and J are TRBV27 and TRBJ2-5; 8 bases map to TRBD2. V dropped 4 bases and J dropped 3; count of bases not matched to a gene: 1. CDR3 length equals 13 residues. Germline V gene sequence: CDR1 MNHEY, CDR2 SMNVEV (reference sequence).

The chain couples TRBV19 to TRBJ2-1, with TRBD2 identical over 12 bases. The germline CDR1 and CDR2 sequences are LNHDA and SQIVND (reference sequence). The CDR3 has 14 amino acids. V shed 6 bases, J shed 8 bases, and the junction held 5 bases outside the gene matches. DNA of the CDR3: TGTGCCAGTAGCGGACTAGCGGGATACTATGAGCAGTTCTTC. This encodes CASSGLAGYYEQFF.

The chain recombines TRBV15 with TRBJ2-1; 7 bases are a match to TRBD1. The CDR3 is 12 residues long. Germline CDR1 is LNHNV and CDR2 is YYDKDF (reference sequence). The trim removed 8 bases at V and 7 bases at J, leaving 5 bases unmatched. The CDR3 reads CATRQGRNEQFF. In nucleotides, the CDR3 is TGTGCCACCCGACAGGGACGAAATGAGCAGTTCTTC.

A single count supports this clone. The J gene is TRBJ2-5, the V gene TRBV29-1; perhaps TRBD1 as D (8 bases). The CDR3 has 11 amino acids. Trimming removed 8 bases at V and 7 bases at J, with 14 bases between. CDR1 is SQVTM and CDR2 is ANQGSEA in the germline V gene. CDR3 protein: CSMTGEGTQYF. CDR3 nucleotide sequence: TGCAGCATGACAGGGGAGGGGACCCAGTACTTC. The full variable domain, rest sourced from reference TRBV29-1 and TRBJ2-5, is SAVISQKPSRDICQRGTSLTIQCQVDSQVTMMFWYRQQPGQSLTLIATANQGSEATYESGFVIDKFPISRPNLTFSTLTVSNMSPEDSSIYLCSMTGEGTQYFGPGTRLLVL.